The 13 T cell receptor beta chains below come from one sample, sequenced in a study of brain T cells in children with intractable seizures. Here immunoSEQ multiplex PCR was the method, and the copy in TCRdb shows in-frame clones only, minus some. Among 340,000 or so clones, 85% to 95% were seen once, and the ten largest hold about 5.8%. As to time point: blood from clinic visit 5 months post-surgery; TSC patient then seizure free. The sample was peripheral blood, taken approximately 5 months after surgery. All receptors derive from a boy under two years old with tuberous sclerosis and intractable seizures.

The chain has TRBV28 and TRBJ1-2; 9 bases align to TRBD1. V lost 6 bases, J lost 2 bases, and 7 bases stayed unmatched. Germline V gene data show CDR1 as MDHEN and CDR2 as SYDVKM. This CDR3 spans 15 amino acids. The CDR3 loop is CASSFPGQGNYGYTF. The DNA for the CDR3 is TGTGCCAGCAGCTTTCCGGGACAGGGAAACTATGGCTACACCTTC.

The chain joins TRBV9 to TRBJ2-2; no definite D call. Trimming shortened V by 2 bases and J by 6 bases, and 5 bases separated the two germline ends. CDR1 and CDR2 (germline): SGDLS, YYNGEE. The CDR3 consists of 12 residues. In DNA form, the CDR3 reads TGTGCCAGCAGCGTCGGGTCCGGGGAGCTGTTTTTT. Translation: CASSVGSGELFF.

This clone appeared a few times. The chain recombines TRBV7-6 with TRBJ2-2; possibly TRBD1 for D (6 bases). From germline, CDR1 is SGHVS and CDR2 FNYEAQ. The CDR3 extends over 16 amino acids. Trimming removed 1 base at V and 0 bases at J, with 9 bases between. DNA for the CDR3: TGTGCCAGCAGCTTAGGTTCAGGGGCGAACACCGGGGAGCTGTTTTTT. Encoded protein: CASSLGSGANTGELFF.

Here the CDR3 reads CASSPQGAGTDTQYF. DNA of the CDR3: TGTGCCAGCAGTCCCCAGGGGGCCGGCACAGATACGCAGTATTTT. The rearrangement joins TRBV6-5 to TRBJ2-3; 8 positions agree with TRBD1. This CDR3 is built from 15 residues. The germline V gene has CDR1 MNHEY and CDR2 SVGAGI. V shed 5 bases and J 1 base; nucleotides not matched to a gene: 5.

This clone appeared a single time. This chain links TRBV28 with TRBJ1-1, with a tentative D call TRBD1 (6 bases). Trimming stripped 6 bases from V and 5 bases from J, with 16 bases between. The CDR3 loop spans 14 amino acids. Per germline, CDR1 MDHEN and CDR2 SYDVKM. CDR3 DNA: TGTGCCAGCAGCCCTGCGAACAGGGAGACTGAAGCTTTCTTT. Protein product: CASSPANRETEAFF.

The rearrangement joins TRBV10-3 to TRBJ2-4, with D unresolved. The CDR3 is 14 residues long. The germline V and J ends were trimmed by 0 bases and 0 bases, with 3 bases remaining between them. Looked up from germline, CDR1 is ENHRY and CDR2 is SYGVKD. CDR3 sequence reads: CAISESGAKNIQYF. The CDR3 DNA sequence: TGTGCCATCAGTGAGTCGGGAGCCAAAAACATTCAGTACTTC.

The rearrangement links TRBV9 to TRBJ1-1, with a weak D call TRBD1 (5 bases). There are 14 residues in the CDR3. Per the germline V gene, CDR1 is SGDLS and CDR2 is YYNGEE. With 4 bases removed from V and 4 bases from J, the gap between germline ends came to 14 bases. CDR3 nucleotides: TGTGCCAGCAGCACTCGAGGGGACGGCACTGAAGCTTTCTTT. Amino acids: CASSTRGDGTEAFF.

The chain carries TRBV3-1 (or the pseudogene TRBV3-2) and TRBJ2-2; D is unresolved. The germline gives CDR1 LGHDT, CDR2 YNNKEL (reference sequence). The CDR3 consists of 14 residues. The V gene lost 0 bases and the J gene lost 6 bases, with 8 bases spanning the gap. CDR3 coding DNA: TGTGCCAGCAGCCAAGAAGTCACACCCGGGGAGCTGTTTTTT. The encoded protein is CASSQEVTPGELFF.

This chain uses TRBV5-4 with TRBJ2-7; 10 bases line up with TRBD1. Germline CDR1 reads SGHNT; CDR2 reads YYREEE (reference sequence). Trimming at V came to 2 bases and at J to 3 bases, leaving 5 bases not matched to a gene. This CDR3 has 15 amino acids. CDR3 amino acids: CASSFPTGGHYEQYF. The CDR3 nucleotides read TGTGCCAGCAGCTTCCCGACAGGGGGCCACTACGAGCAGTACTTC.

V and J are TRBV5-1 and TRBJ2-2; D is perhaps TRBD1 (6 bases). V lost 4 bases and J 6 bases, leaving 16 bases between the germline ends. The CDR3 totals 15 residues. Germline CDR1 and CDR2: SGHRS and YFSETQ. CDR3 amino acids: CASSKDRLGSGELFF. DNA of the CDR3: TGCGCCAGCAGCAAAGACAGGCTTGGCTCCGGGGAGCTGTTTTTT.

The chain is built from TRBV9 and TRBJ2-7, with D possibly being TRBD1 (6 bases). This CDR3 comprises 15 residues. Trimming shortened V by 0 bases and J by 3 bases, and 13 bases separated the two germline ends. Germline V lookup: CDR1 SGDLS, CDR2 YYNGEE. The CDR3 reads CASSVAQPGVYEQYF. The CDR3 DNA follows: TGTGCCAGCAGCGTAGCCCAGCCAGGGGTCTACGAGCAGTACTTC.

This clone was seen once. J is TRBJ1-5 and V is TRBV4-2; D is perhaps TRBD1 (6 bases). V was clipped by 0 bases and J by 3 bases, with 9 bases between them. Germline loops: CDR1 LGHNA, CDR2 YNFKEQ. This CDR3 contains 15 residues. The CDR3 coding sequence is TGTGCCAGCAGCCAAGATCGGACAGTCAATCAGCCCCAGCATTTT. It codes for CASSQDRTVNQPQHF.

Remarks on this clone: Other nucleotide sequences in the sample specify the same CDR3. This chain joins TRBV4-1 and TRBJ2-2; D is perhaps TRBD2 (6 bases). Trimming took 4 bases from V and 0 from J, leaving 21 bases between them. The CDR3 has 19 amino acids. Germline V gene data show CDR1 as MGHRA and CDR2 as YSYEKL. DNA for the CDR3: TGCGCCAGCAGCCCCCCCCTAATAAGCGGGTTCTCGAACACCGGGGAGCTGTTTTTT. It codes for CASSPPLISGFSNTGELFF.